In its sample, the clone carrying this T cell receptor beta chain was seen a few times. Its cognate antigen is unknown. The record originates from a study of T cell responses to AZD1222 COVID-19 vaccine. Timing groups of about 4 and about 12 weeks for second doses were pooled. Study findings and constraints: Donor demographics were predominantly white British with a female majority; clonal diversity may be underestimated.

Profiling relied on immunoSEQ multiplex PCR, and the TCRdb table lists in-frame clones only, not all of them. This table has over 120,000 clones, around 90% appearing once. The CDR3 consists of 14 residues. The germline V gene has CDR1 MNHEY and CDR2 SVGAGI. Trimming left V 11 bases short and J 4 bases short, with 19 bases between. The sequencing here drew on peripheral blood, taken 28 days after the second AZD1222 dose. The origin of this receptor is an adult who received the AZD1222 COVID-19 vaccine. V is TRBV6-5 and J is TRBJ2-3; D is perhaps TRBD1 or TRBD2 (5 bases each). CDR3 in amino acids: CAVYGAFHADTQYF. In nucleotides, the CDR3 is TGTGCCGTTTACGGGGCATTCCACGCAGATACGCAGTATTTT.